This T cell receptor beta chain is drawn from a study of PD-L1 blockade in urothelial cancer. Study details: From 2014, patients received atezolizumab, given as 1,200 mg intravenously every 3 weeks. Earlier, patients had received 0 to 3 chemotherapy regimens.

This clone occurred once. The antigen is not known. The time point was: peripheral blood 6 weeks after treatment start. TCR analog templates of synthetic origin were spiked into each PCR. The assay was immunoSEQ multiplex PCR, and TCRdb's table has in-frame clones only and misses some. The data contain more than 60,000 clones, about nine tenths of them seen just once; the ten biggest clones take up around 11%. Between the trimmed V and J ends, which lost 5 bases and 1 base, there was a span of 15 bases. Per the germline V gene, CDR1 is MNHEY and CDR2 is SVGAGI. This CDR3 is 15 amino acids long. Findings and caveats of the study: By 3 weeks, tumor-associated blood clones had expanded more in durable-benefit patients.

The sequencing used PBMCs, collected around atezolizumab (anti-PD-L1) treatment. The V and J genes are TRBV6-5 and TRBJ2-7, with TRBD2 as a possible D gene (5 bases). The TCR sequence derives from a man in his sixties with urothelial cancer. CDR3 nucleotides: TGTGCCAGCAGTCCGAGCGGTGGCCCTTCCTACGAGCAGTACTTC. It translates to CASSPSGGPSYEQYF.